Presented here are 24 T cell receptor beta chains from one specimen sequenced in a study of shared clonotypes between healthy human individuals. The naive CD8 fraction comprised CD45RO-negative cells positively selected for CCR7 and excluded terminally differentiated effector memory CD45RA+ cells. The repertoire was sequenced with immunoSEQ multiplex PCR; TCRdb's copy has only in-frame clones and lacks some. The data contain 800,000 or so clones, approximately 97% of them seen just once; the ten biggest clones take up about 0.22%. The sample taken for sequencing was naive CD8+ T cells sorted from blood. The receptors stem from a man under 40 in good health.

Comments on this clone: The sample holds other DNA sequences that translate to the same CDR3. The chain links TRBV27 to TRBJ1-1, with TRBD1 matching 9 bases. V trimming: 6 bases; J trimming: 5 bases; junction bases outside the gene matches: 4. CDR3 length: 13 residues. Germline V gene sequence: CDR1 MNHEY, CDR2 SMNVEV (reference sequence). The CDR3 here is CASSLDRGTEAFF. For the CDR3, the DNA is TGTGCCAGCAGCCTCGACAGGGGGACTGAAGCTTTCTTT.

V and J are TRBV5-4 and TRBJ2-1; D remains ambiguous. Trimming took off 2 bases at V and 6 bases at J, with 9 bases between the two ends. Per germline, CDR1 SGHNT and CDR2 YYREEE (reference sequence). This CDR3 is built from 13 residues. The CDR3 protein is CASSFTESNEQFF. For the CDR3, the DNA is TGTGCCAGCAGCTTTACAGAATCCAATGAGCAGTTCTTC.

This chain connects TRBV9 to TRBJ2-1; TRBD2 aligns across 7 bases. From germline, CDR1 is SGDLS and CDR2 YYNGEE. The CDR3 extends over 12 amino acids. V gave up 0 bases and J gave up 15 bases; unmatched junction bases: 6. The CDR3 reads CASSVAGGGRFF. In nucleotides, the CDR3 is TGTGCCAGCAGCGTAGCTGGCGGGGGACGGTTCTTC.

The chain carries TRBV7-9 and TRBJ2-7; the match to TRBD2 covers 10 bases. Germline CDR1 and CDR2: SEHNR and FQNEAQ (reference sequence). The ends lost 7 bases at V and 4 bases at J; junction bases unmatched: 10. The CDR3 spans 15 residues. DNA for the CDR3: TGTGCCAGCACCTCTAGCGGGAGAGGGTATTACGAGCAGTACTTC. This sequence encodes CASTSSGRGYYEQYF.

The V gene is TRBV6-1, the J gene TRBJ2-7, with D possibly TRBD1 on 6 matching bases. Trimming took 9 bases from V and 2 from J, leaving 14 bases between them. The CDR3 runs to 13 residues. Germline lookup yields CDR1 MNHNS and CDR2 SASEGT. CDR3: CASSGVSPYEQYF. For the CDR3, the DNA is TGTGCCAGTTCAGGGGTCTCTCCCTACGAGCAGTACTTC.

CDR3 nucleotides: TGTGCCAGCAGCCCGGGGACAGGGGAAGGTGAGCAGTTCTTC. Protein: CASSPGTGEGEQFF. V gene TRBV7-9 combines with J gene TRBJ2-1; TRBD1 aligns across 10 bases. V shed 5 bases and J 9 bases; nucleotides not matched to a gene: 7. The length of the CDR3 is 14 residues. Germline V lookup: CDR1 SEHNR, CDR2 FQNEAQ (reference sequence).

The rearrangement joins TRBV6-6 to TRBJ2-1; TRBD2 matches at 7 bases. Germline values: CDR1 MNHNY, CDR2 SVGAGI (reference sequence). Trimming at V came to 2 bases and at J to 7 bases, leaving 8 bases not matched to a gene. This CDR3 has 15 amino acids. CDR3 DNA sequence: TGTGCCAGCAGTTACGCGGCTAGCGGACCGAATGAGCAGTTCTTC. Encoded protein: CASSYAASGPNEQFF.

The chain has TRBV27 and TRBJ1-1; no definite D call. Germline CDR1 MNHEY, CDR2 SMNVEV (reference sequence). V shed 8 bases and J shed 7 bases, with 14 bases lying between them. The CDR3 loop spans 12 amino acids. CDR3 coding DNA: TGTGCCAGCCATGAATCGGCTGGTGAAGCTTTCTTT. This encodes CASHESAGEAFF.

The V call is TRBV2, the J call TRBJ1-5, with TRBD1 identical over 7 bases. This CDR3 is 13 amino acids long. CDR1 and CDR2 from the germline V gene are SNHLY and FYNNEI. V was clipped by 5 bases and J by 4 bases; unmatched bases: 2. The CDR3 DNA reads as TGTGCCAGCAGTCCGGACAGGAATCAGCCCCAGCATTTT. Translating gives CASSPDRNQPQHF.

The chain has TRBV16 and TRBJ2-7; D ambiguous. The CDR3 runs to 13 residues. Germline CDR1 KGHSY, CDR2 FQNENV. The V gene lost 7 bases and the J gene lost 0 bases, with 10 bases spanning the gap. DNA for the CDR3: TGTGCCAGCAAAGTGCCCAGCTCCTACGAGCAGTACTTC. This codes for CASKVPSSYEQYF.

The chain links TRBV19 to TRBJ2-1, with D uncertain. Germline lookup yields CDR1 LNHDA and CDR2 SQIVND (reference sequence). CDR3 size: 15 residues. The V and J ends lost 3 bases and 3 bases respectively, with 12 bases between them. CDR3 sequence reads: CASSIGIKGYNEQFF. CDR3 bases: TGTGCCAGTAGTATCGGCATCAAGGGCTACAATGAGCAGTTCTTC.

The V gene is TRBV18, the J gene TRBJ2-2, with D possibly TRBD1 on 5 matching bases. The germline V gene has CDR1 KGHSH and CDR2 LQKENI. Between the trimmed V and J ends, which lost 1 base and 1 base, there was a span of 13 bases. The CDR3 consists of 17 residues. The CDR3 nucleotides read TGTGCCAGCTCACCACGTAGGGCACAGGTGAACACCGGGGAGCTGTTTTTT. It is translated as CASSPRRAQVNTGELFF.

The chain carries TRBV27 and TRBJ1-5, with a weak D call TRBD1 (5 bases). V was pared by 5 bases and J by 3 bases, with 14 bases between. This CDR3 contains 15 residues. Germline CDR1 reads MNHEY; CDR2 reads SMNVEV (reference sequence). The CDR3 here is CASSGAQGSNQPQHF. The CDR3, as DNA: TGTGCCAGCAGTGGCGCGCAGGGTTCCAATCAGCCCCAGCATTTT.

The chain combines TRBV28 with TRBJ2-5; 7 bases align to TRBD1. J lost 2 bases, V lost 5 bases, and 5 bases had no gene match. The CDR3 totals 14 residues. CDR1 is MDHEN and CDR2 is SYDVKM in the germline V gene. The CDR3 DNA reads as TGTGCCAGCAGTCAGGGACAGATTCAAGAGACCCAGTACTTC. Encoded protein: CASSQGQIQETQYF.

This clone was observed once. The chain has TRBV5-5 and TRBJ2-6; D may be TRBD1 (6 bases). CDR3 size: 15 residues. CDR1 and CDR2 (germline): SGHKS, YYEKEE (reference sequence). Trimming cost V 4 bases and J 0 bases, with 8 bases left between them. CDR3 loop: CASSTDSSGANVLTF. CDR3 sequence (DNA): TGTGCCAGCAGCACGGACAGCTCTGGGGCCAACGTCCTGACTTTC.

The rearrangement links TRBV7-9 to TRBJ2-5, with 10 positions matching TRBD2. Trimming cost V 5 bases and J 5 bases; bases outside gene matches: 17. The CDR3 runs to 18 residues. Germline lookup yields CDR1 SEHNR and CDR2 FQNEAQ (reference sequence). In nucleotides, the CDR3 is TGTGCCAGCAGCGCAACCCCCACCCTAGCGGGAGTGATTGAGACCCAGTACTTC. It codes for CASSATPTLAGVIETQYF.

This chain uses TRBV7-9 with TRBJ2-7; TRBD2 agrees at 13 bases. The CDR3 covers 15 residues. The germline V gene has CDR1 SEHNR and CDR2 FQNEAQ (reference sequence). The V and J ends lost 5 bases and 5 bases, in that order; junction bases with no gene match: 6. In nucleotides, the CDR3 is TGTGCCAGCAGCCGGACTAGCGGGGGATCCGACGAGCAGTACTTC. Residues: CASSRTSGGSDEQYF.

The count of this clone is one. The sample contains more than one DNA sequence encoding this CDR3. The chain couples TRBV2 to TRBJ1-1; D may be TRBD1 (6 bases). CDR1 and CDR2 (germline): SNHLY, FYNNEI. The length of the CDR3 is 13 residues. Trimming took off 9 bases at V and 3 bases at J, with 14 bases between the two ends. In nucleotides, the CDR3 is TGTGCCAGTCTCAGAGAGGGGGACACTGAAGCTTTCTTT. Translating it yields CASLREGDTEAFF. The full variable domain, completed using reference TRBV2 and TRBJ1-1, is EPEVTQTPSHQVTQMGQEVILRCVPISNHLYFYWYRQILGQKVEFLVSFYNNEISEKSEIFDDQFSVERPDGSNFTLKIRSTKLEDSAMYFCASLREGDTEAFFGQGTRLTVV.

The J gene is TRBJ2-3, the V gene TRBV29-1; the match to TRBD2 covers 8 bases. CDR1 is SQVTM and CDR2 is ANQGSEA in the germline V gene. The CDR3 has 14 amino acids. After removal of 1 base from V and 2 bases from J, the junction contained 2 bases not matched to a gene. The CDR3 coding sequence is TGCAGCGTTGAAGCTAGCGGGCTCACAGATACGCAGTATTTT. Translated: CSVEASGLTDTQYF.

This chain links TRBV7-9 with TRBJ2-7; D not resolved. This CDR3 is 16 amino acids long. The germline V gene encodes CDR1 SEHNR and CDR2 FQNEAQ (reference sequence). V was cut by 1 base and J by 7 bases, with 20 bases left in between. CDR3 sequence reads: CASSLEEVQALEEQYF. DNA for the CDR3: TGTGCCAGCAGCTTAGAAGAGGTTCAGGCCCTGGAGGAGCAGTACTTC.

The chain uses TRBV19 and TRBJ2-7; 10 bases are a match to TRBD1. Trimming cost V 6 bases and J 3 bases; bases outside gene matches: 14. The CDR3 runs 17 residues. CDR1 and CDR2 (germline): LNHDA, SQIVND (reference sequence). The CDR3 DNA follows: TGTGCCAGTAGCCCAATGGGACAGGGGCTCTTCCACTACGAGCAGTACTTC. Protein sequence: CASSPMGQGLFHYEQYF.

The chain is built from TRBV19 and TRBJ2-7; 9 bases agree with TRBD1. V was pared by 3 bases and J by 3 bases, with 12 bases of the junction left unmatched. CDR3 length equals 17 residues. Germline lookup yields CDR1 LNHDA and CDR2 SQIVND (reference sequence). CDR3 bases: TGTGCCAGTAGTATCGACCGAAGGACAGGGGAAAGCTACGAGCAGTACTTC. Its protein is CASSIDRRTGESYEQYF.

The chain recombines TRBV11-2 with TRBJ2-5; D remains ambiguous. Germline V lookup: CDR1 SGHAT, CDR2 FQNNGV. Trimming stripped 1 base from V and 2 bases from J, with 11 bases between. This CDR3 region has 15 residues. The CDR3 sequence is CASSLAFPSQETQYF. The CDR3 coding sequence is TGTGCCAGCAGCTTAGCCTTCCCCAGTCAAGAGACCCAGTACTTC.

The DNA for the CDR3 is TGTGCCAGCAGCACATATGGGAGCTCCTACGAGCAGTACTTC. Its protein product is CASSTYGSSYEQYF. The V and J genes are TRBV5-4 and TRBJ2-7, with D perhaps matching TRBD2 (5 bases). The germline CDR1 and CDR2 sequences are SGHNT and YYREEE (reference sequence). Trimming removed 4 bases at V and 0 bases at J, with 11 bases between. The CDR3 totals 14 residues.